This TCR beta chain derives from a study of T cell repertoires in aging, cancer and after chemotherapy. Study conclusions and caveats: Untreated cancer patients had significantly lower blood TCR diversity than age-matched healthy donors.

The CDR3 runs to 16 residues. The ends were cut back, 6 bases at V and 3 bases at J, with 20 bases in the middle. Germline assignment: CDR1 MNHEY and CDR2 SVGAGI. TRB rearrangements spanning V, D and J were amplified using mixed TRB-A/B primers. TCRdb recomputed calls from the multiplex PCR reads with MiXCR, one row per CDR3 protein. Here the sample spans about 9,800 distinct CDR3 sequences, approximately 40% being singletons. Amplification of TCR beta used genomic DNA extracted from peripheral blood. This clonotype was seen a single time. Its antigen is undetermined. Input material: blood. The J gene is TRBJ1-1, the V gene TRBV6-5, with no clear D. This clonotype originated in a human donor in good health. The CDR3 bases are TGTGCCAGCAGGATTTCCCTTGGGCGGAGGGACACTGAAGCTTTCTTT. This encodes CASRISLGRRDTEAFF.